The clone carrying this T cell receptor (beta chain) was counted only a few times. Its antigen remains unidentified. The sample is drawn from a study of blood T cells in healthy people across ages. Whole-study results and caveats: PBMC samples, being unsorted, prevented any conclusive comparison of naive and antigen-experienced cells.

Next came a second PCR, run for 7 to 11 cycles, which used a sample-barcoded 5' primer along with a J-beta primer mix. CDR3-containing paired-end reads numbered at least 2.5 million in each sample. Using its own MiXCR run on the 5' RACE reads, TCRdb lists one record per CDR3 protein. This table has about a million distinct CDR3 sequences, roughly 51% appearing once. The CDR3 is made up of 15 amino acids. CDR1 SEHNR and CDR2 FQNEAQ come from the germline V gene (reference sequence). The receptor comes from a woman aged 55-70 years in good health. The sequenced sample consisted of blood. The chain links TRBV7-9 to TRBJ2-5; D perhaps matches TRBD1 (6 bases). Near its end, the DNA agrees better with TRBJ2-7, so the J call may be wrong. CDR3 DNA: TGTGCCAGCAGCTTAGAGGGACAAATTATGAACGAGCAGTACTTC. Translation gives CASSLEGQIMNEQYF.